Listed here are 22 T cell receptor beta chains from one sample, sequenced in a study of blood T cell repertoires in COVID-19. The assay was immunoSEQ multiplex PCR, and TCRdb's table has in-frame clones only and misses some. The table has nearly 100,000 clones, just under 85% seen once. What was sequenced was peripheral blood. Receptor source: a man aged 70-80 years with acute or convalescent COVID-19.

V gene TRBV24-1 combines with J gene TRBJ2-3; TRBD2 aligns across 10 bases. There are 16 residues in the CDR3. V shed 3 bases, J shed 8 bases, and the junction held 10 bases outside the gene matches. Germline CDR1 and CDR2: KGHDR and SFDVKD. The DNA for the CDR3 is TGTGCCACCAGTGATGTGGGGAGCGGGGGGGCAGGTACGCAGTATTTT. Its protein product is CATSDVGSGGAGTQYF.

This chain uses TRBV28 with TRBJ2-5, with TRBD2 matching 10 bases. CDR1 and CDR2 from the germline V gene are MDHEN and SYDVKM. Trimming cost V 5 bases and J 4 bases; bases outside gene matches: 4. The CDR3 is 14 residues long. The CDR3 reads CASSPSGRGETQYF. The CDR3 DNA is TGTGCCAGCAGTCCCAGCGGGAGGGGAGAGACCCAGTACTTC. The full variable domain, in which reference TRBV28 and TRBJ2-5 provide the parts outside the CDR3, is DVKVTQSSRYLVKRTGEKVFLECVQDMDHENMFWYRQDPGLGLRLIYFSYDVKMKEKGDIPEGYSVSREKKERFSLILESASTNQTSMYLCASSPSGRGETQYFGPGTRLLVL.

The chain joins TRBV5-1 to TRBJ2-1; D is unresolved. V lost 0 bases, J lost 9 bases, and 13 bases lay in between. The CDR3 spans 14 residues. Germline CDR1 and CDR2: SGHRS and YFSETQ. The DNA for the CDR3 is TGCGCCAGCAGCTTGGGAGAATGGAGTATTGAGCAGTTCTTC. Translated: CASSLGEWSIEQFF.

This chain connects TRBV30 to TRBJ1-4, with 8 positions matching TRBD1. The V gene's germline CDR1 is GTSNPN and CDR2 SVGIG (reference sequence). This CDR3 region has 15 residues. The junction had 10 bases not matched to a gene; V was cut back by 2 bases and J by 8 bases. The CDR3 DNA sequence: TGTGCCTGGAGTCTCCAGGGGGCAGGAGGAGAAAAACTGTTTTTT. It specifies CAWSLQGAGGEKLFF. Drawing the rest from reference TRBV30 and TRBJ1-4, the complete variable domain is SQTIHQWPATLVQPVGSPLSLECTVEGTSNPNLYWYRQAAGRGLQLLFYSVGIGQISSEVPQNLSASRPQDRQFILSSKKLLLSDSGFYLCAWSLQGAGGEKLFFGSGTQLSVL.

The rearrangement uses TRBV11-2 and TRBJ2-5; D is ambiguous. Trimming removed 2 bases at V and 3 bases at J, with 10 bases between. The CDR3 runs 14 residues. The germline gives CDR1 SGHAT, CDR2 FQNNGV. The chain's CDR3 is CASSLRRSKETQYF. The CDR3, as DNA: TGTGCCAGCAGCTTAAGGCGGAGTAAAGAGACCCAGTACTTC.

The gene calls are TRBV6-4 and TRBJ2-2; tentatively, D is TRBD2 (5 bases). The V end lost 6 bases, the J end lost 0 bases, and 11 bases lay between the germline ends. The CDR3 contains 15 residues. The germline V gene encodes CDR1 MRHNA and CDR2 SNTAGT. The CDR3 nucleotides are TGTGCCAGCAGATCCCGGGGAGCGAACACCGGGGAGCTGTTTTTT. It encodes CASRSRGANTGELFF.

The chain links TRBV4-1 to TRBJ2-1; TRBD1 matches 9 bases. The V segment lost 0 bases and the J segment 5 bases; nucleotides outside the gene matches: 5. The CDR3 covers 16 residues. Germline-derived CDR1 and CDR2 are MGHRA and YSYEKL. This chain's CDR3 is CASSQEDRGYNNEQFF. CDR3 bases: TGCGCCAGCAGCCAAGAGGACAGGGGTTATAACAATGAGCAGTTCTTC.

This clone was counted once. The chain has TRBV11-2 and TRBJ1-2; the match to TRBD1 covers 8 bases. This CDR3 region has 15 residues. Trimming cost V 5 bases and J 4 bases; bases outside gene matches: 9. Germline loops: CDR1 SGHAT, CDR2 FQNNGV. CDR3 coding DNA: TGTGCCAGCAGCGCAGTAGGACAGGGCCGCTATGGCTACACCTTC. Amino acid sequence: CASSAVGQGRYGYTF.

The CDR3 loop reads CAWARRTGTDNSPLHF. The CDR3, as DNA: TGTGCCTGGGCCCGAAGAACCGGGACAGATAATTCACCCCTCCACTTT. The chain combines TRBV30 with TRBJ1-6; TRBD1 matches at 7 bases. Germline values: CDR1 GTSNPN, CDR2 SVGIG (reference sequence). After removal of 5 bases from V and 5 bases from J, the junction contained 12 bases not matched to a gene. The CDR3 is made up of 16 amino acids.

The genes are TRBV28 and TRBJ1-2; 11 positions agree with TRBD1. The CDR3 loop spans 15 amino acids. The V segment lost 6 bases and the J segment 4 bases; nucleotides outside the gene matches: 7. In germline, CDR1 is MDHEN, CDR2 SYDVKM. DNA of the CDR3: TGTGCCAGCAGAACCCCCGGGACAGGGGGCTATGGCTACACCTTC. It translates to CASRTPGTGGYGYTF.

This clone was found a few times. The chain links TRBV10-1 to TRBJ1-4; a possible D gene is TRBD1 (6 bases). The CDR3 extends over 20 amino acids. V lost 3 bases to trimming and J lost 3 bases, with 26 bases between them. CDR1 WNHNN and CDR2 SYGVQD come from the germline V gene (reference sequence). This CDR3 reads CASSEERRPQGRRSNEKLFF. The CDR3 nucleotides read TGCGCCAGCAGTGAAGAGAGGAGACCACAGGGAAGGCGGTCTAATGAAAAACTGTTTTTT.

This clone was detected a few times. J is TRBJ1-4 and V is TRBV9; TRBD1 aligns across 7 bases. There are 16 residues in the CDR3. The V and J ends lost 4 bases and 4 bases, in that order; junction bases with no gene match: 10. CDR1 and CDR2 from the germline V gene are SGDLS and YYNGEE. Here the CDR3 reads CASSPRTGQGNEKLFF. The CDR3 DNA sequence: TGTGCCAGCAGCCCCCGGACAGGCCAAGGTAATGAAAAACTGTTTTTT.

V usage is TRBV5-8 and J usage is TRBJ2-1; D remains unclear. Trimming took off 0 bases at V and 5 bases at J, with 15 bases between the two ends. Germline CDR1 SGHTS, CDR2 YDEGEE. The CDR3 has 16 amino acids. The CDR3 nucleotides are TGTGCCAGCAGCTTGGCAATCCTCAAGAGAAACAATGAGCAGTTCTTC. Residues: CASSLAILKRNNEQFF.

This chain uses TRBV14 with TRBJ1-6; 8 bases fit TRBD1. V gave up 0 bases and J gave up 11 bases; unmatched junction bases: 6. The germline CDR1 and CDR2 sequences are SGHDN and FVKESK. The CDR3 extends over 15 amino acids. The chain's CDR3 is CASSQDLGQGPPLHF. Written as DNA, the CDR3 is TGTGCCAGCAGCCAAGACCTCGGACAGGGCCCACCCCTCCACTTT.

The chain carries TRBV7-9 and TRBJ1-1; TRBD1 might be the D (5 bases). In germline, CDR1 is SEHNR, CDR2 FQNEAQ (reference sequence). V lost 0 bases and J lost 0, with 8 bases in between. The CDR3 is 15 residues long. The CDR3 region is CASSLAGRVNTEAFF. The CDR3 DNA sequence: TGTGCCAGCAGCTTAGCGGGGCGTGTGAACACTGAAGCTTTCTTT.

This chain connects TRBV10-3 to TRBJ1-4; D is perhaps TRBD1 (6 bases). V gave up 0 bases and J gave up 4 bases, with 12 bases separating them. From germline, CDR1 is ENHRY and CDR2 SYGVKD. This CDR3 comprises 16 residues. CDR3 DNA: TGTGCCATCAGTGAGTCAAGGACAGAGGTTAATGAAAAACTGTTTTTT. Protein sequence: CAISESRTEVNEKLFF.

The chain has TRBV7-3 and TRBJ2-7, with 7 bases aligning to TRBD2. Germline trimming cut 3 bases from V and 0 bases from J; bases unmatched to any gene: 5. Germline V gives CDR1 SGHTA, CDR2 FQGTGA. This CDR3 has 15 amino acids. The CDR3, as DNA: TGTGCCAGCAGCTTGGCTAGCGGTGTCTCCTACGAGCAGTACTTC. This translates into CASSLASGVSYEQYF. Supplemented by reference TRBV7-3 and TRBJ2-7, the full variable domain reads GAGVSQTPSNKVTEKGKYVELRCDPISGHTALYWYRQSLGQGPEFLIYFQGTGAADDSGLPNDRFFAVRPEGSVSTLKIQRTERGDSAVYLCASSLASGVSYEQYFGPGTRLTVT.

The CDR3 DNA is TGTGCCAGCAGCGTAGATTCAAACACAGATACGCAGTATTTT. Its protein is CASSVDSNTDTQYF. The chain recombines TRBV9 with TRBJ2-3; D call uncertain. There are 14 residues in the CDR3. The V gene's germline CDR1 is SGDLS and CDR2 YYNGEE. V lost 0 bases and J 2 bases, leaving 7 bases between the germline ends.

The V call is TRBV7-2, the J call TRBJ2-1; D might be TRBD2 (6 bases). The V and J ends lost 4 bases and 5 bases respectively, with 15 bases between them. This CDR3 region has 15 residues. The germline CDR1 and CDR2 sequences are SGHTA and FQGNSA. CDR3 protein: CASSYSRRGDNEQFF. CDR3 coding DNA: TGTGCCAGCAGCTACTCACGGCGGGGCGACAATGAGCAGTTCTTC. The full variable domain, in which reference TRBV7-2 and TRBJ2-1 provide the parts outside the CDR3, is GAGVSQSPSNKVTEKGKDVELRCDPISGHTALYWYRQSLGQGLEFLIYFQGNSAPDKSGLPSDRFSAERTGGSVSTLTIQRTQQEDSAVYLCASSYSRRGDNEQFFGPGTRLTVL.

V usage is TRBV7-8 and J usage is TRBJ2-1, with TRBD2 matching over 8 bases. Germline loops: CDR1 SGHVS, CDR2 FQNEAQ. This CDR3 has 19 amino acids. With V trimmed by 1 base and J by 7 bases, 18 bases remained unmatched. As DNA, the CDR3 is TGTGCCAGCAGCTTAGGTAGCGGGATTAGGGGGAGTCTGAGAAATGAGCAGTTCTTC. Encoded protein: CASSLGSGIRGSLRNEQFF.

The chain combines TRBV27 with TRBJ2-5, with D tentatively TRBD1 (6 bases). V was clipped by 7 bases and J by 2 bases, with 11 bases between them. The CDR3 runs 13 residues. Germline-derived CDR1 and CDR2 are MNHEY and SMNVEV (reference sequence). CDR3 coding DNA: TGTGCCAGCACCCGGACAGCACAAGAGACCCAGTACTTC. Amino acids: CASTRTAQETQYF.

V usage is TRBV10-3 and J usage is TRBJ1-2, with 8 positions matching TRBD1. Germline CDR1 ENHRY, CDR2 SYGVKD. V lost 5 bases and J lost 2; bases outside the gene matches: 7. This CDR3 has 15 residues. CDR3 DNA sequence: TGTGCCATCAGTTTAGGACAGGGTCCCAACTATGGCTACACCTTC. Protein sequence: CAISLGQGPNYGYTF.